This record concerns one T cell receptor (beta chain) sequence. Seattle patient enrollment occurred during active infection, with longitudinal follow-up thereafter. Deletions cut 4 bases from V and 7 bases from J, with 32 bases between. The CDR3 spans 20 residues. CDR1 and CDR2 from the germline V gene are SGDLS and YYNGEE. In the authors' workflow: Amplifying reference gene primers gave estimates of nucleated cell counts. The assay was immunoSEQ multiplex PCR, and TCRdb's table has in-frame clones only and misses some. V and J calls and clone size are copied from that table; D and trimming were computed from the DNA. The sample has more than 200,000 clones; about 87% are singletons. The source of the sample is a study of blood T cell repertoires in COVID-19. Across the whole study: COVID-19 samples, acute and convalescent, were from the United States, Italy and Spain. PBMCs, B-cell-depleted T cells, or T cells provided the cDNA or gDNA that made up the material.

The chain joins TRBV9 to TRBJ1-4; possibly TRBD1 for D (5 bases). Sequenced: peripheral blood. This receptor was obtained from a woman in her sixties or seventies with COVID-19, enrolled during active disease. The CDR3 DNA reads TGTGCCAGCAGCCCGACCCCCCAGGGTATTCGGTCGGCGGCTGCTGAAAAACTGTTTTTT. This gives the protein CASSPTPQGIRSAAAEKLFF. The full variable domain, with the rest looked up from reference TRBV9 and TRBJ1-4, is DSGVTQTPKHLITATGQRVTLRCSPRSGDLSVYWYQQSLDQGLQFLIQYYNGEERAKGNILERFSAQQFPDLHSELNLSSLELGDSALYFCASSPTPQGIRSAAAEKLFFGSGTQLSVL.